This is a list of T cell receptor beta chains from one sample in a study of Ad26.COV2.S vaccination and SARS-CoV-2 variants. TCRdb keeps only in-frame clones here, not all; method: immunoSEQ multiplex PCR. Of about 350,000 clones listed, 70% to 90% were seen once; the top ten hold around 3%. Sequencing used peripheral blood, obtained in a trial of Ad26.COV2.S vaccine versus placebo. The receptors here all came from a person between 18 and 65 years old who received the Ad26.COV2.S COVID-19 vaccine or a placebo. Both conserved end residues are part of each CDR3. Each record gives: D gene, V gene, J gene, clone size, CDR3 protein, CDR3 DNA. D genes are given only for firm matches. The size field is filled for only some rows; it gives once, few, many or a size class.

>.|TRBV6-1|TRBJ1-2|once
CASSDQPKDRANYGYTF
TGTGCCAGCAGTGACCAACCAAAGGACAGAGCTAACTATGGCTACACCTTC
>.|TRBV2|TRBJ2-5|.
CASSDRKGRRETQYF
TGTGCCAGCAGTGACCGTAAGGGGCGTCGGGAGACCCAGTACTTC
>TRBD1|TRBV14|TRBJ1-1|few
CASSTRQGYTEAFF
TGTGCCAGCAGCACCCGACAGGGTTACACTGAAGCTTTCTTT
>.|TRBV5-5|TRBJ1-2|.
CASSLAVRANGYTF
TGTGCCAGCAGCTTGGCCGTTAGGGCCAATGGCTACACCTTC
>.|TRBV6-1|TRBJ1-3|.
CASSPDLGNTIYF
TGTGCCAGCAGTCCAGACCTGGGGAACACCATATATTTT
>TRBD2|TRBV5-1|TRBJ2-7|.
CASSFLSGRAYEQYF
TGCGCCAGCAGCTTCTTAAGCGGGAGAGCCTACGAGCAGTACTTC
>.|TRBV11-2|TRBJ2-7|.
CASSPHEIYEQYF
TGTGCCAGCAGCCCCCACGAAATCTACGAGCAGTACTTC
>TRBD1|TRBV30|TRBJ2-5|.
CAWSWTGGGETQYF
TGTGCCTGGAGTTGGACAGGGGGCGGGGAGACCCAGTACTTC
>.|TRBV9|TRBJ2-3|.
CASSVAGAISDTQYF
TGTGCCAGCAGCGTAGCCGGCGCTATTTCGGATACGCAGTATTTT
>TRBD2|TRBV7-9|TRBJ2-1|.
CASSLRTSGKDNEQFF
TGTGCCAGCAGCTTACGGACTAGCGGGAAGGACAATGAGCAGTTCTTC
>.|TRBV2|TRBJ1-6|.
CASRMEGSYNSPLHF
TGTGCCAGCAGGATGGAAGGCTCCTATAATTCACCCCTCCACTTT
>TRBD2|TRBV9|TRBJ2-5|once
CASSGVAGGPETQYF
TGTGCCAGCAGCGGAGTAGCGGGGGGGCCCGAGACCCAGTACTTC
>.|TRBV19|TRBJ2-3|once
CASSSGDGADTQYF
TGTGCCAGTAGTTCCGGGGACGGGGCAGATACGCAGTATTTT
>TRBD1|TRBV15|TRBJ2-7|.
CATKPQGSSYEQYF
TGTGCCACCAAACCACAGGGGAGCTCCTACGAGCAGTACTTC
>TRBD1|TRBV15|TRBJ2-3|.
CATSTRDRGDTQYF
TGTGCCACCAGCACAAGGGACAGGGGAGATACGCAGTATTTT
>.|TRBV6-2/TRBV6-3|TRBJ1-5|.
CASSWEGRQPQHF
TGTGCCAGCAGTTGGGAGGGGCGTCAGCCCCAGCATTTT
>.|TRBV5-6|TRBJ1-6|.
CASSKITNSPLHF
TGTGCCAGCAGCAAGATAACCAATTCACCCCTCCACTTT
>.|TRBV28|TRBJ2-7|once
CASTPRGREQYF
TGTGCCAGCACTCCCAGGGGCAGAGAGCAGTACTTC
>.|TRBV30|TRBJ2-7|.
CAWREQGFPYEQYF
TGTGCCTGGAGGGAACAGGGTTTTCCCTACGAGCAGTACTTC
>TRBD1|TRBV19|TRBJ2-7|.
CASSMGQGGEQYF
TGTGCCAGTAGTATGGGACAGGGGGGCGAGCAGTACTTC
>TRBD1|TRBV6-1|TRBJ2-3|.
CASSERQGASLDTQYF
TGTGCCAGCAGTGAAAGGCAGGGGGCGAGTCTTGATACGCAGTATTTT
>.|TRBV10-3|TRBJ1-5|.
CAISERGGTSNQPQHF
TGTGCCATCAGTGAAAGGGGGGGGACTAGCAATCAGCCCCAGCATTTT
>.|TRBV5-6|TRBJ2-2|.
CASSLGLARNTGELFF
TGTGCCAGCAGCTTGGGGCTAGCTAGAAACACCGGGGAGCTGTTTTTT
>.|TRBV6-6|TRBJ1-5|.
CASSYRTVAYQPQHF
TGTGCCAGCAGTTACCGGACAGTCGCCTATCAGCCCCAGCATTTT
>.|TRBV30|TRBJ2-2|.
CAWSVPGFTGELFF
TGTGCCTGGAGTGTACCGGGATTTACCGGGGAGCTGTTTTTT
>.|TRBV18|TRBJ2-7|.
CASSWGTKQSSYEQYF
TGTGCCAGCTCCTGGGGGACGAAACAAAGCTCCTACGAGCAGTACTTC
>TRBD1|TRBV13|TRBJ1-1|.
CASSSGTGVNTEAFF
TGTGCCAGCAGCTCCGGGACAGGGGTTAACACTGAAGCTTTCTTT
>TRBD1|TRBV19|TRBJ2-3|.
CASNDRGLTDTQYF
TGTGCCAGTAACGACAGGGGCCTCACAGATACGCAGTATTTT
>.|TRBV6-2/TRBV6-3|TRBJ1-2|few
CASSYGTGGYGYTF
TGTGCCAGCAGTTACGGGACTGGGGGCTATGGCTACACCTTC
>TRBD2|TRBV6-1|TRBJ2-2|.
CASSGRLAVGAGELFF
TGTGCCAGCAGTGGGCGACTAGCGGTGGGGGCCGGGGAGCTGTTTTTT
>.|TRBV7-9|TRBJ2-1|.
CASSLTSNYNEQFF
TGTGCCAGCAGCTTAACGTCAAATTACAATGAGCAGTTCTTC
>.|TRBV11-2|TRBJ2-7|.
CASSLVGPSYEQYF
TGTGCCAGCAGCTTGGTTGGCCCGTCCTACGAGCAGTACTTC
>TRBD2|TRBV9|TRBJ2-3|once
CASSPRVAGGPDTQYF
TGTGCCAGCAGCCCCCGAGTAGCGGGGGGTCCAGATACGCAGTATTTT
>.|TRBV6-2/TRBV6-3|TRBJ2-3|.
CASSSQRTDTQYF
TGTGCCAGCAGCTCCCAGAGGACAGATACGCAGTATTTT
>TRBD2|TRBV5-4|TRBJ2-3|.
CASSPTPGLAGGDTDTQYF
TGTGCCAGCAGCCCGACTCCTGGACTAGCGGGAGGGGACACAGATACGCAGTATTTT
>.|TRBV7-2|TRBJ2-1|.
CASSLRGSRGNEQFF
TGTGCCAGCAGCTTGAGGGGGTCCCGGGGGAATGAGCAGTTCTTC
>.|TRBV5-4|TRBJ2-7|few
CASSLVSGSSYEQYF
TGTGCCAGCAGCTTGGTTAGTGGTTCGTCCTACGAGCAGTACTTC
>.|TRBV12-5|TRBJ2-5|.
CASGLAPGTDVPGTQYF
TGTGCTAGTGGTTTGGCCCCAGGGACCGACGTACCTGGGACCCAGTACTTC
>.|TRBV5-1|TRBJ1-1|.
CASSLDSPEAFF
TGCGCCAGCAGTTTAGACAGTCCTGAAGCTTTCTTT
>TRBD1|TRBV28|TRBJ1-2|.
CASSLNRGGSVRGYTF
TGTGCCAGCAGTTTAAACAGGGGGGGAAGTGTCCGTGGCTACACCTTC
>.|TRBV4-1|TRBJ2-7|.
CASSPFLGGSSYEQYF
TGCGCCAGCAGCCCTTTCCTTGGGGGAAGCTCCTACGAGCAGTACTTC
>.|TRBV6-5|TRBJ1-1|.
CASSRGDYTEAFF
TGTGCCAGCAGCCGGGGTGATTACACTGAAGCTTTCTTT
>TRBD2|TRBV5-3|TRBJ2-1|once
CARRLAGRSYNEQFF
TGTGCCAGAAGGCTAGCGGGCCGATCATACAATGAGCAGTTCTTC
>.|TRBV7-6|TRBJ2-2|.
CASSTGRRSPGELFF
TGTGCCAGCAGCACAGGGCGGAGATCCCCCGGGGAGCTGTTTTTT
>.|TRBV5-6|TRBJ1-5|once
CASSPTGGNQPQHF
TGTGCCAGCAGCCCGACCGGGGGCAATCAGCCCCAGCATTTT
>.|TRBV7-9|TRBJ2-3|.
CASSLESWGAGSDTQYF
TGTGCCAGCAGCTTAGAATCCTGGGGCGCGGGGTCAGATACGCAGTATTTT
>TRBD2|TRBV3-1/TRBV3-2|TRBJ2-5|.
CASSQTSSGTASAQYF
TGTGCCAGCAGCCAAACCAGTAGCGGGACGGCGTCGGCCCAGTACTTC
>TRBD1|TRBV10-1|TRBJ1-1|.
CASSQGGSTEAFF
TGCGCCAGCAGCCAGGGGGGGAGCACTGAAGCTTTCTTT
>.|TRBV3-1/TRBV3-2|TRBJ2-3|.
CASSQTRTDTQYF
TGTGCCAGCAGCCAGACACGCACAGATACGCAGTATTTT
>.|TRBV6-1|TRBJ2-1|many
CASSEEGTTNEQFF
TGTGCCAGCAGTGAAGAGGGGACGACGAATGAGCAGTTCTTC
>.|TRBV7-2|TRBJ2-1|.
CASSLVGRSYNEQFF
TGTGCCAGCAGCTTAGTGGGCAGATCCTACAATGAGCAGTTCTTC
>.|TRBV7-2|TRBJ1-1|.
CASSPGGRGTEAFF
TGTGCCAGCAGCCCCGGGGGCAGGGGCACTGAAGCTTTCTTT
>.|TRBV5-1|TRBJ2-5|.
CASSLGQDWGTQYF
TGCGCCAGCAGCTTGGGACAGGATTGGGGGACCCAGTACTTC